This is a list of T cell receptor beta chains from one sample in a study of spatial heterogeneity in lung cancer. Using its own MiXCR run on the 5' RACE reads, TCRdb lists one record per CDR3 protein. The sample includes about 47,000 distinct CDR3 sequences, 12% seen only once; the top ten take roughly 40%. The material was PBMCs, obtained at surgery. These receptor sequences come from a female donor with early-stage non-small cell lung cancer. CDR3s include the opening cysteine and the closing phenylalanine or tryptophan. D genes are given only for firm matches. Part of the rows lack a size; the others show once, few, many or a class for expanded clones.

abundance	j_gene	v_gene	d_gene	CDR3nt	CDR3aa
many	TRBJ1-4	TRBV29-1	NA	TGCAGCGTCAATGTCGGGGTAGGAGAAAAACTGTTTTTT	CSVNVGVGEKLFF
NA	TRBJ2-1	TRBV29-1	NA	TGCAGCGTTGGGACTGGAGGGTACAATGAGCAGTTCTTC	CSVGTGGYNEQFF
NA	TRBJ1-5	TRBV12-3/TRBV12-4	NA	TGTGCCAGCAGTTTGGGCGGGGGCGTCCAGCCCCAGCATTTT	CASSLGGGVQPQHF
NA	TRBJ2-7	TRBV9	NA	TGTGCCAGCAGCCCAGGGGGGGGGTCCCACGAGCAGTACTTC	CASSPGGGSHEQYF
few	TRBJ1-1	TRBV19	NA	TGTGCCAGTAGTCCTAGGGGGAACACTGAAGCTTTCTTT	CASSPRGNTEAFF
once	TRBJ1-1	TRBV19	NA	TGTGCCAGTAGAGGAAGGAACACTGAAGCTTTCTTT	CASRGRNTEAFF
NA	TRBJ2-1	TRBV12-5	NA	TGTGCTAGTGGTTTGGCGGGGGAGTACAATGAGCAGTTCTTC	CASGLAGEYNEQFF
NA	TRBJ2-6	TRBV4-3	NA	TGCGCCAGCAGCCAAGTAGGGGTAGACGGGGCCAACGTCCTGACTTTC	CASSQVGVDGANVLTF
many	TRBJ1-1	TRBV28	TRBD1	TGTGCCAGCAGTGATATAAACCGGGACAGGGCCCTTAAGTTGTTTGAAGCTTTCTTT	CASSDINRDRALKLFEAFF
few	TRBJ2-3	TRBV7-8	TRBD2	TGTGCCAGCAGCTTAGCGAGCCTAGCGGGGGGACCAGATACGCAGTATTTT	CASSLASLAGGPDTQYF
NA	TRBJ1-1	TRBV5-1	TRBD1	TGCGCCAGCAGCTTGGAGCCAGGGGGCAATATGAACACTGAAGCTTTCTTT	CASSLEPGGNMNTEAFF
few	TRBJ1-4	TRBV5-1	NA	TGCGCCAGCTCACGGACGGGGACAACTAATGAAAAACTGTTTTTT	CASSRTGTTNEKLFF
NA	TRBJ1-2	TRBV18	TRBD1	TGTGCCAGCTCGCCGACAGGGGAAACGAACTATGGCTACACCTTC	CASSPTGETNYGYTF